This passage covers 26 T cell receptor beta chains from one sample sequenced in a study of blood T cells in healthy people across ages. For the second PCR, which ran for roughly 6 to 12 cycles, a sample-barcoded 5' primer and a J-beta primer mix were used. TCRdb ran MiXCR on the 5' RACE reads and lists one entry per CDR3 protein. The data hold about 760,000 distinct CDR3 sequences, with just over 55% observed a single time. Sequencing was carried out using blood. These receptors came from a middle-aged man in good health.

The chain has TRBV3-1 and TRBJ1-1; D remains ambiguous. This CDR3 is 13 amino acids long. Germline V gene lookup returns CDR1 LGHDT and CDR2 YNNKEL (reference sequence). V lost 0 bases and J lost 7, with 9 bases in between. The CDR3 protein is CASSQDNWVEAFF. The CDR3 DNA is TGTGCCAGCAGCCAAGACAACTGGGTTGAAGCTTTCTTT.

V is TRBV27 and J is TRBJ2-5; maybe TRBD2 (6 bases). The CDR3 consists of 15 residues. Trimming stripped 3 bases from V and 5 bases from J, with 16 bases between. Germline CDR1 and CDR2: MNHEY and SMNVEV (reference sequence). CDR3 sequence: CASSFGGGFFETQYF. In nucleotides, the CDR3 is TGTGCCAGCAGTTTCGGTGGGGGGTTTTTTGAGACCCAGTACTTC.

The chain employs TRBV7-2 and TRBJ2-1; D ambiguous. Germline V lookup: CDR1 SGHTA, CDR2 FQGNSA. The CDR3 has 13 residues. V was pared by 0 bases and J by 6 bases, with 6 bases between. The chain's CDR3 is CASSLARSNEQFF. The CDR3 DNA reads as TGTGCCAGCAGCTTAGCTAGGAGCAATGAGCAGTTCTTC.

The chain carries TRBV9 and TRBJ2-5; D may be TRBD2 (5 bases). Trimming took off 2 bases at V and 1 base at J, with 9 bases between the two ends. Germline CDR1 reads SGDLS; CDR2 reads YYNGEE. CDR3 length equals 14 residues. The CDR3, as DNA: TGTGCCAGCAGCGTGTATGGAGGCCAAGAGACCCAGTACTTC. Its protein is CASSVYGGQETQYF.

In this sample, this clonotype turned up a few times. The chain links TRBV9 to TRBJ2-5, with D maybe TRBD1 (5 bases). There are 15 residues in the CDR3. V was shortened by 0 bases and J by 3 bases, with 12 bases between the two germline ends. Germline V gene data show CDR1 as SGDLS and CDR2 as YYNGEE. This CDR3 reads CASSVVPGPKETQYF. DNA of the CDR3: TGTGCCAGCAGCGTAGTCCCAGGGCCGAAAGAGACCCAGTACTTC.

This chain links TRBV12-3 or TRBV12-4 with TRBJ1-5; perhaps TRBD1 as D (5 bases). The CDR3 spans 16 residues. Trimming cost V 3 bases and J 6 bases, with 18 bases left between them. The CDR3 bases are TGTGCCAGCAGTTTCAATGGGGTGGGGGTGGGTCAGCCCCAGCATTTT. Protein product: CASSFNGVGVGQPQHF.

The chain uses TRBV6-6 and TRBJ2-3, with TRBD1 matching 7 bases. The CDR3 sequence is 13 residues long. The germline gives CDR1 MNHNY, CDR2 SVGAGI (reference sequence). V gave up 4 bases and J gave up 14 bases; unmatched junction bases: 12. CDR3 sequence reads: CASSWDSKRYAYF. The CDR3 nucleotides are TGTGCCAGCAGTTGGGACAGCAAAAGATACGCGTATTTT.

This clonotype was detected a few times. The rearrangement uses TRBV10-3 and TRBJ2-1, with D possibly TRBD1 on 6 matching bases. Trimming pared 1 base from V and 6 bases from J, leaving 19 bases between. The germline CDR1 and CDR2 sequences are ENHRY and SYGVKD. This CDR3 has 17 amino acids. The CDR3 loop reads CAISEYAYSGQFNEQFF. In nucleotides, the CDR3 is TGTGCCATCAGTGAGTACGCCTACTCTGGACAGTTCAATGAGCAGTTCTTC.

This sequence joins TRBV5-1 and TRBJ2-1; 9 nucleotides align to TRBD1. Germline V gene data show CDR1 as SGHRS and CDR2 as YFSETQ. CDR3 length equals 15 residues. V dropped 4 bases and J dropped 5; count of bases not matched to a gene: 7. The CDR3 here is CASSHIQGADNEQFF. In nucleotides, the CDR3 is TGCGCCAGCAGCCACATACAGGGGGCGGACAATGAGCAGTTCTTC.

The J gene is TRBJ2-4, the V gene TRBV11-3; TRBD2 aligns across 13 bases. CDR1 is SGHNT and CDR2 is YENEEA in the germline V gene. The CDR3 runs to 19 residues. Trimming removed 5 bases from V and 3 bases from J; junction bases left unmatched: 13. Here the CDR3 reads CASSPPPGLAGLGKNIQYF. CDR3 nucleotides: TGTGCCAGCAGCCCCCCCCCGGGACTAGCGGGATTAGGCAAAAACATTCAGTACTTC.

On this clonotype itself: A junction boundary mismatches the germline segment, possibly from a read error. This chain uses TRBV5-1 with TRBJ2-4, with D possibly called TRBD1 or TRBD2 (5 bases each). This CDR3 is 16 amino acids long. Germline lookup yields CDR1 SGHRS and CDR2 YFSETQ. The CDR3 nucleotides are TGCGCCAGCAGTCCAATCGGGGCGCTGGCCAAAAACATTCCGTACTTC. Its translation: CASSPIGALAKNIPYF.

The chain has TRBV2 and TRBJ2-1; D gene ambiguous. There are 13 residues in the CDR3. Per the germline V gene, CDR1 is SNHLY and CDR2 is FYNNEI. Trimming shortened V by 4 bases and J by 1 base, and 5 bases separated the two germline ends. The CDR3 nucleotides read TGTGCCAGCAGTGTCTATTCCTACAATGAGCAGTTCTTC. Translation gives CASSVYSYNEQFF. Complete variable domain (other parts from reference TRBV2 and TRBJ2-1): EPEVTQTPSHQVTQMGQEVILRCVPISNHLYFYWYRQILGQKVEFLVSFYNNEISEKSEIFDDQFSVERPDGSNFTLKIRSTKLEDSAMYFCASSVYSYNEQFFGPGTRLTVL.

This clonotype was counted a few times. The CDR3: CASKLPQETQYF. The CDR3 DNA follows: TGTGCCAGCAAGTTGCCTCAAGAGACCCAGTACTTC. The J gene is TRBJ2-5, the V gene TRBV6-6; no definite D call. The V and J ends lost 7 bases and 2 bases respectively, with 8 bases between them. Germline V gene data show CDR1 as MNHNY and CDR2 as SVGAGI (reference sequence). CDR3 length equals 12 residues.

This clonotype was counted only a few times. The genes are TRBV12-3 or TRBV12-4 and TRBJ2-3; 10 nucleotides line up with TRBD1. The CDR3 spans 16 residues. The trim removed 6 bases at V and 5 bases at J, leaving 11 bases unmatched. DNA of the CDR3: TGTGCCAGCAGCCCAGCAGGGACAGGGGTGAGAGATACGCAGTATTTT. This codes for CASSPAGTGVRDTQYF.

The chain recombines TRBV7-9 with TRBJ2-3, with 8 bases identical to TRBD1. After removal of 1 base from V and 3 bases from J, the junction contained 12 bases not matched to a gene. The germline V gene has CDR1 SEHNR and CDR2 FQNEAQ (reference sequence). The CDR3 covers 18 residues. For the CDR3, the DNA is TGTGCCAGCAGCTTAGGGAGCAGGGGGCGCGTGATGACAGATACGCAGTATTTT. Its translation: CASSLGSRGRVMTDTQYF.

This chain links TRBV2 with TRBJ1-2, with 7 bases that match TRBD1. Trimming removed 6 bases from V and 8 bases from J; junction bases left unmatched: 12. The CDR3 spans 14 residues. The germline V gene encodes CDR1 SNHLY and CDR2 FYNNEI. The CDR3 protein is CASRGTVPFHGYTF. Here the CDR3 DNA reads TGTGCCAGCAGGGGGACAGTTCCCTTCCACGGCTACACCTTC.

This chain joins TRBV20-1 and TRBJ2-7, with D tentatively TRBD1 or TRBD2 (5 bases each). The germline V gene has CDR1 DFQATT and CDR2 SNEGSKA (reference sequence). The CDR3 totals 15 residues. Trimming removed 3 bases from V and 2 bases from J, with 17 bases in between. This chain's CDR3 is CSARGRAAPAYEQYF. CDR3 nucleotides: TGCAGTGCTAGGGGGCGGGCGGCACCTGCCTACGAGCAGTACTTC.

The chain recombines TRBV28 with TRBJ2-6; possibly TRBD1 or TRBD2 for D (5 bases each). Germline V CDR1 and CDR2: MDHEN, SYDVKM. Trimming shortened V by 7 bases and J by 0 bases, and 13 bases separated the two germline ends. The CDR3 loop spans 16 amino acids. CDR3 amino acids: CASTQGEISGANVLTF. The CDR3 nucleotides are TGTGCCAGCACCCAAGGGGAGATCTCTGGGGCCAACGTCCTGACTTTC.

Notes on this clonotype: Germline is not matched at one junction end, which may reflect a read error. This chain connects TRBV3-1 to TRBJ2-5, with a tentative D call TRBD2 (5 bases). The CDR3 runs to 14 residues. The germline CDR1 and CDR2 sequences are LGHDT and YNNKEL (reference sequence). The CDR3 is CASSPAGRSETKYF. The CDR3 nucleotides read TGTGCCAGCAGCCCGGCGGGCCGGTCGGAGACCAAGTACTTC.

This CDR3 is CASTIGLAGYEQYF. The CDR3 nucleotides are TGTGCCAGCACCATCGGACTAGCGGGGTACGAGCAGTACTTC. The genes are TRBV28 and TRBJ2-7, with 12 bases matching TRBD2. Trimming at V came to 7 bases and at J to 4 bases, leaving 5 bases not matched to a gene. Germline CDR1 and CDR2: MDHEN and SYDVKM. The CDR3 is 14 amino acids.

This chain uses TRBV7-2 with TRBJ1-5, with TRBD1 as a possible D gene (5 bases). This CDR3 comprises 15 residues. Germline loops: CDR1 SGHTA, CDR2 FQGNSA. V dropped 7 bases and J dropped 6 bases, with 19 bases sitting between them. The DNA of the CDR3 is TGTGCCAGCAACCCTACGGACACAGCGGGTCAGCCCCAGCATTTT. Translated, it gives CASNPTDTAGQPQHF. The full variable domain, completed using reference TRBV7-2 and TRBJ1-5, is GAGVSQSPSNKVTEKGKDVELRCDPISGHTALYWYRQSLGQGLEFLIYFQGNSAPDKSGLPSDRFSAERTGGSVSTLTIQRTQQEDSAVYLCASNPTDTAGQPQHFGDGTRLSIL.

V gene TRBV6-4 combines with J gene TRBJ2-1; perhaps TRBD2 as D (6 bases). Trimming removed 3 bases at V and 8 bases at J, with 17 bases between. CDR3 size: 15 residues. CDR1 MRHNA and CDR2 SNTAGT come from the germline V gene. The chain's CDR3 is CASSEESGGVDEQFF. As DNA, the CDR3 is TGTGCCAGCAGTGAGGAGTCTGGAGGGGTAGATGAGCAGTTCTTC.

The chain joins TRBV28 to TRBJ2-2, with 8 bases aligning to TRBD1. Trimming removed 8 bases from V and 6 bases from J; junction bases left unmatched: 5. The CDR3 consists of 13 residues. CDR1 is MDHEN and CDR2 is SYDVKM in the germline V gene. CDR3 amino acids: CASGDRLPGELFF. The DNA of the CDR3 is TGTGCCAGCGGGGACAGGTTACCCGGGGAGCTGTTTTTT.

This chain uses TRBV5-1 with TRBJ2-5, with D uncertain. CDR1 is SGHRS and CDR2 is YFSETQ in the germline V gene. There are 15 residues in the CDR3. Trimming took off 4 bases at V and 11 bases at J, with 24 bases between the two ends. The CDR3 DNA reads as TGCGCCAGCAGCCGAAATCCCGAACTGTTGAATGAGCAGTACTTC. This encodes CASSRNPELLNEQYF.

This chain uses TRBV9 with TRBJ2-1; 11 bases fit TRBD2. The germline CDR1 and CDR2 sequences are SGDLS and YYNGEE. V trimming: 4 bases; J trimming: 4 bases; junction bases outside the gene matches: 10. The length of the CDR3 is 17 residues. CDR3 in amino acids: CASSPRLAGTEYNEQFF. The CDR3 coding sequence is TGTGCCAGCAGCCCGCGACTAGCGGGAACTGAATACAATGAGCAGTTCTTC. Based on the CDR3 plus reference TRBV9 and TRBJ2-1, the full variable domain is DSGVTQTPKHLITATGQRVTLRCSPRSGDLSVYWYQQSLDQGLQFLIQYYNGEERAKGNILERFSAQQFPDLHSELNLSSLELGDSALYFCASSPRLAGTEYNEQFFGPGTRLTVL.

This clonotype was seen once. The J gene is TRBJ2-3, the V gene TRBV12-3 or TRBV12-4; 11 positions match TRBD2. This CDR3 is built from 15 residues. Trimming at V came to 6 bases and at J to 3 bases, leaving 5 bases not matched to a gene. For the CDR3, the DNA is TGTGCCAGCAGCGGTAGCGGGGGGGCAACAGATACGCAGTATTTT. Translated: CASSGSGGATDTQYF.